The entry below gives a single TCR beta chain sequence along with its context. Its target is not known. The entry originates in a study of OX40 agonist ivuxolimab in advanced cancers. Study in general: Ivuxolimab, an agonistic anti-OX40 (CD134) antibody, was given to patients.

Profiling relied on immunoSEQ multiplex PCR, and the TCRdb table lists in-frame clones only, not all of them. The table shows under 95,000 clones, with roughly nine tenths occurring only once. The CDR3 loop spans 13 amino acids. V dropped 4 bases and J dropped 12 bases, with 17 bases sitting between them. Germline CDR1 and CDR2: LNHDA and SQIVND (reference sequence). Findings and caveats of the study: Within 6 weeks, CD4+ and CD8+ blood T cells expanded clonally at 0.1 to 3.0 mg/kg. Normalized T-cell clonal expansion was also low in some nonresponders.

The receptor was derived from an adult with an advanced solid tumor such as melanoma, head and neck, liver or kidney cancer. V is TRBV19 and J is TRBJ2-3; possible D gene TRBD1, 5 bases. Sample: CD4+ or CD8+ T cells sorted from blood, taken in a trial of the OX40 agonist ivuxolimab. The CDR3, as DNA: TGTGCCAGTAGTACCAACCCCGACAGTTCTCAGTATTTT. As protein: CASSTNPDSSQYF.